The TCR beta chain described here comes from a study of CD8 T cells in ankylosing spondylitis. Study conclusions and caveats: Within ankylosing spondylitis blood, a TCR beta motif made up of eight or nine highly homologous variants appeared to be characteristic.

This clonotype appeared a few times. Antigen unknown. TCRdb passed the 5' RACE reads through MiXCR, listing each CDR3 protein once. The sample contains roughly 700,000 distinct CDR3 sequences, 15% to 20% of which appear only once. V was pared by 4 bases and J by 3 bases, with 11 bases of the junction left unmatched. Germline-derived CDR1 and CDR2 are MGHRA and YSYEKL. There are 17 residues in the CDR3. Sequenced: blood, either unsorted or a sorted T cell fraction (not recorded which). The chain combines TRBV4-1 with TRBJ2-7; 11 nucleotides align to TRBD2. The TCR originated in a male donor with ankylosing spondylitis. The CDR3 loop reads CASSLNPGLAESYEQYF. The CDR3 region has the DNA TGCGCCAGCAGCCTCAACCCGGGACTAGCGGAGAGCTACGAGCAGTACTTC.